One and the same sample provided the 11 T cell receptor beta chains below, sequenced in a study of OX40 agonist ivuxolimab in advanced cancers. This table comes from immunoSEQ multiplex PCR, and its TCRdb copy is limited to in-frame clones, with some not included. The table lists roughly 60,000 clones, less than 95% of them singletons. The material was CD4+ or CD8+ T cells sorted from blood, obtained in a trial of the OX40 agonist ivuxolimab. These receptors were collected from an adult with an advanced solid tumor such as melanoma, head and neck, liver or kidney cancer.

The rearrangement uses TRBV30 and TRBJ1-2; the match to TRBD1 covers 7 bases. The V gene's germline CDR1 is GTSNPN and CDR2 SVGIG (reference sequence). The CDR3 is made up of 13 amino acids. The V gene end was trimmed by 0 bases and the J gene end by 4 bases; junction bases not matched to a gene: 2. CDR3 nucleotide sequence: TGTGCCTGGAGTGTCGCAGGGGGCTATGGCTACACCTTC. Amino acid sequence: CAWSVAGGYGYTF.

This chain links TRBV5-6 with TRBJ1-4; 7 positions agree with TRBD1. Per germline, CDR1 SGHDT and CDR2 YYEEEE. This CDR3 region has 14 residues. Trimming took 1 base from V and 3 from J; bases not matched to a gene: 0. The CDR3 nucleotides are TGTGCCAGCAGCTTGAGGGGGCCTAATGAAAAACTGTTTTTT. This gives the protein CASSLRGPNEKLFF.

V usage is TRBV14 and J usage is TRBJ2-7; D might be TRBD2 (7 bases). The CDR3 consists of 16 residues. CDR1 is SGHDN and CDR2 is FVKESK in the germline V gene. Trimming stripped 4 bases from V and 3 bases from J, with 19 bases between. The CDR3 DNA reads TGTGCCAGCAGCCCGCGCCGGGGGGCCGCCCACTACGAGCAGTACTTC. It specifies CASSPRRGAAHYEQYF.

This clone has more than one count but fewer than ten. The CDR3 DNA sequence: TGTGCCAGCAGGGGAGCGGGAGTAGTCGAGCAGTACTTC. Translated, it gives CASRGAGVVEQYF. The J gene is TRBJ2-7, the V gene TRBV7-8, with 8 positions matching TRBD2. CDR3 length equals 13 residues. Germline V gives CDR1 SGHVS, CDR2 FQNEAQ. Germline trimming cut 6 bases from V and 6 bases from J; bases unmatched to any gene: 7. Based on the CDR3 plus reference TRBV7-8 and TRBJ2-7, the full variable domain is GAGVSQSPRYKVAKRGQDVALRCDPISGHVSLFWYQQALGQGPEFLTYFQNEAQLDKSGLPSDRFFAERPEGSVSTLKIQRTQQEDSAVYLCASRGAGVVEQYFGPGTRLTVT.

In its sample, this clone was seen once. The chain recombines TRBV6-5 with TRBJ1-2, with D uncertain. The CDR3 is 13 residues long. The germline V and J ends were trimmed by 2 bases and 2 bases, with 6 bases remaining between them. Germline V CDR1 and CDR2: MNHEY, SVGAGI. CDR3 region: CASSYGRNYGYTF. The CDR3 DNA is TGTGCCAGCAGTTACGGTCGGAACTATGGCTACACCTTC.

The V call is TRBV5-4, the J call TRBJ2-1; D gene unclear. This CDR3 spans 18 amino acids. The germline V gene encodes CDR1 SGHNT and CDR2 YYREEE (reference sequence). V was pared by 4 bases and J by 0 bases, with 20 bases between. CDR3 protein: CASSRGPQRRSSYNEQFF. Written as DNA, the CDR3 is TGTGCCAGCAGCCGTGGACCCCAACGAAGGAGCTCCTACAATGAGCAGTTCTTC.

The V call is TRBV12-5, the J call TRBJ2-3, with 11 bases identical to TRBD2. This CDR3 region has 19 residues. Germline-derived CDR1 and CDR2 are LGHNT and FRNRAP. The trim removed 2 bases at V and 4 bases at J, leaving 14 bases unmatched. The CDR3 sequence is CASGLTTSGGKVLADTQYF. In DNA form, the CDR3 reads TGTGCTAGTGGTTTGACAACTAGCGGGGGCAAGGTGTTGGCAGATACGCAGTATTTT. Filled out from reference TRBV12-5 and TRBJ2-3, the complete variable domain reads DARVTQTPRHKVTEMGQEVTMRCQPILGHNTVFWYRQTMMQGLELLAYFRNRAPLDDSGMPKDRFSAEMPDATLATLKIQPSEPRDSAVYFCASGLTTSGGKVLADTQYFGPGTRLTVL.

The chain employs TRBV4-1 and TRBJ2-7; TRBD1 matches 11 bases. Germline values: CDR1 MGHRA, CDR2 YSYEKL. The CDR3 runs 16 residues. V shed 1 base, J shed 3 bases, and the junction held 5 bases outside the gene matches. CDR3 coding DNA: TGCGCCAGCAGCCAAGCACCGGGACAGGGGGGCTACGAGCAGTACTTC. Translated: CASSQAPGQGGYEQYF.

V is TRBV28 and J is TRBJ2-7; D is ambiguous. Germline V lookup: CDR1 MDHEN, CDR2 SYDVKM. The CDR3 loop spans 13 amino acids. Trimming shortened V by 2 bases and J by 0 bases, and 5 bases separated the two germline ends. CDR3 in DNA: TGTGCCAGCAGTTTACCCAGCTCCTACGAGCAGTACTTC. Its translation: CASSLPSSYEQYF.

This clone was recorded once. The CDR3 protein is CASSYQIEETQYF. The CDR3 nucleotides read TGTGCCAGCAGTTACCAGATTGAAGAGACCCAGTACTTC. This chain joins TRBV6-5 and TRBJ2-5; D gene uncertain. V gave up 2 bases and J gave up 3 bases, with 7 bases separating them. The CDR3 is 13 amino acids. The germline CDR1 and CDR2 sequences are MNHEY and SVGAGI.

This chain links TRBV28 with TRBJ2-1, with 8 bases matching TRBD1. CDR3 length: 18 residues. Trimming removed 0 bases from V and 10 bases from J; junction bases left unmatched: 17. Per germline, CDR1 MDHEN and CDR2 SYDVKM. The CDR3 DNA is TGTGCCAGCAGTTTATGGGGGGGTCGGACAGGGACTTTCGGCGAGCAGTTCTTC. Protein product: CASSLWGGRTGTFGEQFF.